This TCR beta chain was observed in a study of blood T cell repertoires in COVID-19. Across the whole study: Specimens from acute and convalescent COVID-19 originated in the United States, Italy and Spain. PBMCs, B-cell-depleted T cells, or T cells provided the cDNA or gDNA that made up the material.

The assay was immunoSEQ multiplex PCR, and TCRdb's table has in-frame clones only and misses some. The sample records some 240,000 clones, roughly nine tenths being singletons. The CDR3 totals 13 residues. Trimming took off 4 bases at V and 5 bases at J, with 12 bases between the two ends. Germline assignment: CDR1 SGHRS and CDR2 YFSETQ. This sequence joins TRBV5-1 and TRBJ1-1, with a weak D call TRBD1 (5 bases). Sequenced: peripheral blood. The receptor's source is a man in his fifties or sixties who had recovered from COVID-19. The CDR3 here is CASSPGGGTEAFF. CDR3 in DNA: TGCGCCAGCAGCCCCGGGGGGGGGACTGAAGCTTTCTTT.